The 5 T cell receptor beta chains in this list originate from one sample, sequenced in a study of T cell changes during pregnancy in multiple sclerosis. Sequenced by immunoSEQ multiplex PCR; TCRdb stores in-frame clones only, minus some. The sample shows about 14,000 clones, roughly 88% of them seen only once. Sequences were derived from CD8+ T cells from peripheral blood mononuclear cells, sampled after pregnancy. The receptor set was obtained from a female donor in good health, enrolled as a control in a pregnancy study.

The V and J genes are TRBV27 and TRBJ2-1; TRBD2 matches at 12 bases. Germline CDR1 MNHEY, CDR2 SMNVEV (reference sequence). The CDR3 consists of 13 residues. The ends lost 3 bases at V and 10 bases at J; junction bases unmatched: 1. The CDR3 is CASSFGLAGEQFF. The CDR3 DNA follows: TGTGCCAGCAGTTTCGGACTAGCGGGGGAGCAGTTCTTC.

The chain employs TRBV6-4 and TRBJ2-1, with 9 bases matching TRBD2. V gave up 0 bases and J gave up 6 bases; unmatched junction bases: 6. CDR3 length: 16 amino acids. Germline-derived CDR1 and CDR2 are MRHNA and SNTAGT. The CDR3 protein is CASSDSRTSDRNEQFF. In DNA form, the CDR3 reads TGTGCCAGCAGTGACTCGAGGACTAGCGACCGCAATGAGCAGTTCTTC.

The chain couples TRBV19 to TRBJ1-6, with 8 bases aligning to TRBD1. The CDR3 sequence is 17 residues long. Germline loops: CDR1 LNHDA, CDR2 SQIVND (reference sequence). With 3 bases clipped from V and 6 bases from J, the junction kept 10 bases outside the gene matches. Here the CDR3 DNA reads TGTGCCAGTAGTATTGAGTCAGGGGGCTTGTCTAATTCACCCCTCCACTTT. Its translation is CASSIESGGLSNSPLHF.

The V call is TRBV28, the J call TRBJ2-7, with 11 bases aligning to TRBD2. There are 15 residues in the CDR3. CDR1 MDHEN and CDR2 SYDVKM come from the germline V gene. J was trimmed by 6 bases and V by 3 bases; bases with no gene match: 7. CDR3 in amino acids: CASSFRTSGLSEQYF. The CDR3, as DNA: TGTGCCAGCAGTTTCCGGACTAGCGGGCTTAGCGAGCAGTACTTC.

V is TRBV7-9 and J is TRBJ2-7; 11 bases agree with TRBD2. Trimming cost V 5 bases and J 4 bases; bases outside gene matches: 16. The CDR3 extends over 18 amino acids. Germline values: CDR1 SEHNR, CDR2 FQNEAQ (reference sequence). This chain's CDR3 is CASSDTITLAGVFYEQYF. As DNA, the CDR3 is TGTGCCAGCAGCGACACGATTACACTAGCGGGAGTGTTTTACGAGCAGTACTTC. The full variable domain, rest sourced from reference TRBV7-9 and TRBJ2-7, is DTGVSQNPRHKITKRGQNVTFRCDPISEHNRLYWYRQTLGQGPEFLTYFQNEAQLEKSRLLSDRFSAERPKGSFSTLEIQRTEQGDSAMYLCASSDTITLAGVFYEQYFGPGTRLTVT.